This entry lists 10 T cell receptor beta chains sequenced from one sample in a study of T cell repertoires in cytomegalovirus infection. TCRdb fed the reads into MiXCR, producing one record per CDR3 protein. The sample lists under 450,000 distinct CDR3 sequences; about 32% were seen once. Antigens of these TCRs are unknown. Material: cultured PBMCs, obtained from culture after CMV antigen stimulation. These receptors were taken from a human donor in good health (CMV status not recorded). Some clones in this sample may be carry-over from other donors' samples.

This clonotype has a handful of counts. J is TRBJ1-3 and V is TRBV18; perhaps TRBD1 as D (5 bases). Germline V gives CDR1 KGHSH, CDR2 LQKENI. This CDR3 spans 14 amino acids. V was pared by 6 bases and J by 4 bases, with 13 bases between. The CDR3 nucleotides are TGTGCCAGCTCCGACAGACCAGCCGGAAACACCATATATTTT. This codes for CASSDRPAGNTIYF.

The chain employs TRBV7-8 and TRBJ2-2, with D possibly TRBD2 on 6 matching bases. The CDR3 covers 15 residues. The V end lost 1 base, the J end lost 4 bases, and 10 bases lay between the germline ends. In germline, CDR1 is SGHVS, CDR2 FQNEAQ. CDR3 sequence: CASSLDYGGTGELFF. The CDR3 nucleotides are TGTGCCAGCAGCTTAGACTACGGGGGCACCGGGGAGCTGTTTTTT.

This clonotype has more than one count but fewer than ten. The chain uses TRBV7-8 and TRBJ2-1, with TRBD1 matching 8 bases. The germline CDR1 and CDR2 sequences are SGHVS and FQNEAQ. With V trimmed by 4 bases and J by 0 bases, 5 bases remained unmatched. The CDR3 has 16 amino acids. The CDR3 DNA is TGTGCCAGCAGCTCCTGGACAGGGAGCTCCTACAATGAGCAGTTCTTC. Protein sequence: CASSSWTGSSYNEQFF.

This clonotype occurred many times. The chain is built from TRBV7-2 and TRBJ2-4; D may correspond to TRBD1 or TRBD2 (5 bases each). Germline CDR1 SGHTA, CDR2 FQGNSA. V lost 1 base, J lost 3 bases, and 10 bases lay in between. The CDR3 contains 15 residues. The CDR3 spells CASSLGEGSKNIQYF. For the CDR3, the DNA is TGTGCCAGCAGCTTAGGAGAGGGGAGCAAAAACATTCAGTACTTC.

The chain recombines TRBV7-2 with TRBJ2-5, with 9 bases that match TRBD2. The ends lost 3 bases at V and 4 bases at J; junction bases unmatched: 3. In germline, CDR1 is SGHTA, CDR2 FQGNSA. This CDR3 spans 14 amino acids. The DNA for the CDR3 is TGTGCCAGCAGCTTTAGCGGGAGCCCAGAGACCCAGTACTTC. Amino acids: CASSFSGSPETQYF. The full variable domain, with the rest looked up from reference TRBV7-2 and TRBJ2-5, is GAGVSQSPSNKVTEKGKDVELRCDPISGHTALYWYRQSLGQGLEFLIYFQGNSAPDKSGLPSDRFSAERTGGSVSTLTIQRTQQEDSAVYLCASSFSGSPETQYFGPGTRLLVL.

The chain couples TRBV9 to TRBJ2-1, with TRBD2 identical over 10 bases. The CDR3 extends over 17 amino acids. The V gene's germline CDR1 is SGDLS and CDR2 YYNGEE. V gave up 5 bases and J gave up 4 bases; unmatched junction bases: 12. This CDR3 reads CASSATGTSGTYNEQFF. In DNA, the CDR3 is TGTGCCAGCAGTGCTACCGGAACTAGCGGGACTTACAATGAGCAGTTCTTC. The variable domain in full, with the rest retrieved from reference TRBV9 and TRBJ2-1, is DSGVTQTPKHLITATGQRVTLRCSPRSGDLSVYWYQQSLDQGLQFLIQYYNGEERAKGNILERFSAQQFPDLHSELNLSSLELGDSALYFCASSATGTSGTYNEQFFGPGTRLTVL.

This clonotype was seen many times. The gene calls are TRBV7-6 and TRBJ2-3; D is perhaps TRBD2 (5 bases). The germline CDR1 and CDR2 sequences are SGHVS and FNYEAQ. The CDR3 runs to 13 residues. Trimming pared 0 bases from V and 4 bases from J, leaving 5 bases between. CDR3 loop: CASSLAGADTQYF. The DNA of the CDR3 is TGTGCCAGCAGCTTAGCGGGAGCAGATACGCAGTATTTT. Complete variable domain (other parts from reference TRBV7-6 and TRBJ2-3): GAGVSQSPRYKVTKRGQDVALRCDPISGHVSLYWYRQALGQGPEFLTYFNYEAQQDKSGLPNDRFSAERPEGSISTLTIQRTEQRDSAMYRCASSLAGADTQYFGPGTRLTVL.

The table lists this clonotype with many counts. This chain links TRBV7-2 with TRBJ1-2; possibly TRBD1 for D (6 bases). Between the trimmed V and J ends, which lost 0 bases and 6 bases, there was a span of 17 bases. From germline, CDR1 is SGHTA and CDR2 FQGNSA. The CDR3 spans 16 residues. The CDR3 DNA reads TGTGCCAGCAGCTTAGCGCCGGGACAAAGCCCCAATGGCTACACCTTC. Amino acids: CASSLAPGQSPNGYTF.

The V call is TRBV10-3, the J call TRBJ2-7; 10 positions agree with TRBD1. V gave up 1 base and J gave up 3 bases; unmatched junction bases: 3. Germline V CDR1 and CDR2: ENHRY, SYGVKD. This CDR3 comprises 15 residues. Written as DNA, the CDR3 is TGTGCCATCAGTGAGTTTGACAGGGGGCACTACGAGCAGTACTTC. Translated: CAISEFDRGHYEQYF.

The chain uses TRBV27 and TRBJ1-2, with unresolved D. Germline loops: CDR1 MNHEY, CDR2 SMNVEV (reference sequence). CDR3 size: 12 residues. V was pared by 5 bases and J by 2 bases, with 6 bases between. This CDR3 reads CASSGENYGYTF. The CDR3 coding sequence is TGTGCCAGCAGTGGGGAAAACTATGGCTACACCTTC.